These 26 T cell receptor beta chains came from one sample sequenced in a study of Ad26.COV2.S vaccination and SARS-CoV-2 variants. Regarding treatment: 15 to 20 received Ad26.COV2.S at low or high dose, single or two shots; several received placebo; per-sample allocation not given. On day 63 after the first injection, vaccine and placebo recipients gave samples. TCRdb keeps only in-frame clones here, not all; method: immunoSEQ multiplex PCR. This sample has about 400,000 clones; under 90% occur once, and the top ten carry about 7.4%. This specimen consisted of peripheral blood, obtained in a trial of Ad26.COV2.S vaccine versus placebo. All receptors derive from a person between 18 and 59 years old who received the Ad26.COV2.S COVID-19 vaccine or a placebo.

The chain couples TRBV18 to TRBJ2-1; no definite D call. CDR3 size: 15 residues. CDR1 is KGHSH, CDR2 LQKENI, per germline. Trimming removed 3 bases at V and 3 bases at J, with 12 bases between. The CDR3 spells CASSPTLSIYNEQFF. The DNA for the CDR3 is TGTGCCAGCTCACCCACACTTTCCATCTACAATGAGCAGTTCTTC.

This clone turned up a few times. The chain joins TRBV2 to TRBJ1-5; 11 positions agree with TRBD1. The CDR3 extends over 13 amino acids. Per the germline V gene, CDR1 is SNHLY and CDR2 is FYNNEI. The junction had 2 bases not matched to a gene; V was cut back by 6 bases and J by 7 bases. The CDR3 nucleotides read TGTGCCAGCAGGGGACAGGGGGTCCAGCCCCAGCATTTT. Its protein is CASRGQGVQPQHF.

The chain links TRBV5-1 to TRBJ2-7; 12 bases are a match to TRBD2. The germline V gene has CDR1 SGHRS and CDR2 YFSETQ. J gave up 5 bases and V 5 bases, and 11 bases lay outside the gene matches. CDR3 length: 16 residues. The CDR3 loop reads CASSPLLAGGSHEQYF. The CDR3 DNA reads TGCGCCAGCAGTCCTCTACTAGCGGGAGGTAGTCACGAGCAGTACTTC.

A few counts support this clone. V gene TRBV28 combines with J gene TRBJ1-1, with 12 positions matching TRBD1. The ends lost 5 bases at V and 1 base at J; junction bases unmatched: 14. This CDR3 spans 19 amino acids. Germline assignment: CDR1 MDHEN and CDR2 SYDVKM. The CDR3 loop is CASSKGSGQGAFGNTEAFF. CDR3 bases: TGTGCCAGCAGTAAGGGATCGGGACAGGGGGCTTTTGGGAACACTGAAGCTTTCTTT.

V and J are TRBV7-9 and TRBJ2-3; TRBD2 agrees at 9 bases. Germline lookup yields CDR1 SEHNR and CDR2 FQNEAQ (reference sequence). V dropped 2 bases and J dropped 0; count of bases not matched to a gene: 9. The CDR3 has 18 residues. The CDR3 DNA reads TGTGCCAGCAGCTTACCACGGCGGACTAGCGCTAGCACAGATACGCAGTATTTT. Translating it yields CASSLPRRTSASTDTQYF.

This clone was seen only a few times. V usage is TRBV30 and J usage is TRBJ2-6; D is unclear. Germline V lookup: CDR1 GTSNPN, CDR2 SVGIG (reference sequence). This CDR3 comprises 12 residues. The V gene lost 2 bases and the J gene lost 3 bases, with 2 bases spanning the gap. CDR3 residues: CAWSFGANVLTF. The CDR3 DNA reads as TGTGCCTGGAGTTTTGGGGCCAACGTCCTGACTTTC. Full variable domain (remainder filled in from reference TRBV30 and TRBJ2-6): SQTIHQWPATLVQPVGSPLSLECTVEGTSNPNLYWYRQAAGRGLQLLFYSVGIGQISSEVPQNLSASRPQDRQFILSSKKLLLSDSGFYLCAWSFGANVLTFGAGSRLTVL.

The chain links TRBV7-3 to TRBJ2-6, with D perhaps given as TRBD1 or TRBD2 (5 bases each). V lost 5 bases, J lost 0 bases, and 11 bases lay in between. Germline values: CDR1 SGHTA, CDR2 FQGTGA. The CDR3 extends over 16 amino acids. The CDR3 region is CASSRDGNSGANVLTF. The CDR3 bases are TGTGCCAGCAGCCGGGACGGAAACTCTGGGGCCAACGTCCTGACTTTC.

CDR3 bases: TGTGCCAGCTCACCCAGGGGGCGCGTTAGGGACACTGAAGCTTTCTTT. This codes for CASSPRGRVRDTEAFF. V is TRBV18 and J is TRBJ1-1; 8 bases match TRBD1. J lost 3 bases, V lost 3 bases, and 9 bases had no gene match. The CDR3 consists of 16 residues. CDR1 is KGHSH, CDR2 LQKENI, per germline. Variable domain in full (rest from reference TRBV18 and TRBJ1-1): NAGVMQNPRHLVRRRGQEARLRCSPMKGHSHVYWYRQLPEEGLKFMVYLQKENIIDESGMPKERFSAEFPKEGPSILRIQQVVRGDSAAYFCASSPRGRVRDTEAFFGQGTRLTVV.

The V call is TRBV7-2, the J call TRBJ1-5; D not certain. V lost 5 bases to trimming and J lost 0 bases, with 5 bases between them. CDR3 length: 13 residues. Looked up from germline, CDR1 is SGHTA and CDR2 is FQGNSA. The CDR3 region is CASSQSSNQPQHF. The CDR3 nucleotides are TGTGCCAGCAGCCAGAGTAGCAATCAGCCCCAGCATTTT. The entire variable domain, with the rest obtained from reference TRBV7-2 and TRBJ1-5, is as follows: GAGVSQSPSNKVTEKGKDVELRCDPISGHTALYWYRQSLGQGLEFLIYFQGNSAPDKSGLPSDRFSAERTGGSVSTLTIQRTQQEDSAVYLCASSQSSNQPQHFGDGTRLSIL.

The chain uses TRBV6-5 and TRBJ1-6; D not resolved. Germline CDR1 MNHEY, CDR2 SVGAGI. CDR3 length: 12 amino acids. Trimming took 3 bases from V and 10 from J, leaving 7 bases between them. In DNA form, the CDR3 reads TGTGCCAGCAGTTATATCGGCTCACCCCTCCACTTT. Protein sequence: CASSYIGSPLHF.

As regards this clone: In the same sample, other DNA sequences code for this CDR3. The chain is built from TRBV2 and TRBJ2-3; D ambiguous. Trimming shortened V by 6 bases and J by 4 bases, and 8 bases separated the two germline ends. Germline V gives CDR1 SNHLY, CDR2 FYNNEI. The CDR3 extends over 12 amino acids. CDR3 residues: CASRGDPDTQYF. CDR3 nucleotides: TGTGCCAGCAGGGGCGATCCAGATACGCAGTATTTT.

CDR3 sequence reads: CASSPQGAREKLFF. CDR3 coding DNA: TGTGCCAGCAGCCCCCAGGGGGCAAGGGAAAAACTGTTTTTT. The chain is built from TRBV7-9 and TRBJ1-4; 8 bases map to TRBD1. Germline assignment: CDR1 SEHNR and CDR2 FQNEAQ (reference sequence). This CDR3 contains 14 residues. Losses at the gene ends were 5 bases for V and 8 bases for J; bases not matched to a gene: 7.

In its sample, this clone was seen a few times. The V call is TRBV7-9, the J call TRBJ1-2, with 7 bases lining up with TRBD1. The CDR3 is 14 residues long. Germline V gives CDR1 SEHNR, CDR2 FQNEAQ (reference sequence). Unmatched junction bases numbered 7, after V lost 5 bases and J lost 4 bases. CDR3 sequence reads: CASSPGSGGYGYTF. The CDR3 DNA sequence: TGTGCCAGCAGCCCCGGCTCAGGGGGCTATGGCTACACCTTC.

The rearrangement joins TRBV5-1 to TRBJ1-2; D call uncertain. V was trimmed by 3 bases and J by 5 bases, leaving 17 bases between them. Germline V gives CDR1 SGHRS, CDR2 YFSETQ. The CDR3 consists of 15 residues. In DNA, the CDR3 is TGCGCCAGCAGCTCACCCTATGAGGGTGGGTATGGCTACACCTTC. Translation: CASSSPYEGGYGYTF.

This clone occurred once. The chain couples TRBV2 to TRBJ1-4; 8 bases are shared with TRBD1. CDR1 SNHLY and CDR2 FYNNEI come from the germline V gene. The CDR3 is made up of 13 amino acids. Unmatched junction bases numbered 12, after V lost 6 bases and J lost 15 bases. Here the CDR3 DNA reads TGTGCCAGCAGCCAACTTGCGGGACAGGTTATGTTTTTT. Amino acids: CASSQLAGQVMFF.

In this sample, this clone turned up once. This chain uses TRBV24-1 with TRBJ2-2; 9 positions match TRBD1. Germline-derived CDR1 and CDR2 are KGHDR and SFDVKD. The CDR3 is 15 residues long. The trim removed 5 bases at V and 8 bases at J, leaving 8 bases unmatched. DNA for the CDR3: TGTGCCACCAGTGGACGAGGGGGACAGGGAGGGGAGCTGTTTTTT. Amino acid sequence: CATSGRGGQGGELFF.

This clone was detected once. The chain links TRBV7-9 to TRBJ2-1; 11 bases are shared with TRBD2. Germline V gene data show CDR1 as SEHNR and CDR2 as FQNEAQ (reference sequence). Trimming took 5 bases from V and 4 from J; bases not matched to a gene: 7. There are 16 residues in the CDR3. The CDR3 nucleotides read TGTGCCAGCAGCGCCCGACTAGCGGGGAAGTACAATGAGCAGTTCTTC. It translates to CASSARLAGKYNEQFF.

Here the CDR3 reads CASSSTWGTEAFF. CDR3 nucleotide sequence: TGTGCCAGCAGCTCGACCTGGGGCACTGAAGCTTTCTTT. V gene TRBV5-6 combines with J gene TRBJ1-1; D remains ambiguous. CDR1 and CDR2 (germline): SGHDT, YYEEEE. The CDR3 contains 13 residues. Trimming took off 3 bases at V and 4 bases at J, with 10 bases between the two ends.

A few counts support this clone. The rearrangement joins TRBV5-1 to TRBJ1-5; D gene uncertain. CDR1 is SGHRS, CDR2 YFSETQ, per germline. Trimming stripped 4 bases from V and 11 bases from J, with 7 bases between. This CDR3 has 10 residues. CDR3 nucleotide sequence: TGCGCCAGCAGCCTCCCGTCCCAGCATTTT. Encoded protein: CASSLPSQHF.

The chain links TRBV23-1 to TRBJ2-2; 9 positions agree with TRBD2. TRBV23-1 falls under the ORF class, with uncertain function. The CDR3 is made up of 16 amino acids. V shed 8 bases and J 6 bases; nucleotides not matched to a gene: 13. The CDR3 protein is CASLRRGGYVSGELFF. The DNA of the CDR3 is TGCGCCAGCCTCCGGCGGGGGGGCTATGTTTCCGGGGAGCTGTTTTTT.

In the case of this clone: The sample contains more than one DNA sequence encoding this CDR3. The chain has TRBV6-1 and TRBJ1-2; D is uncertain. The V end was cut by 3 bases, the J end by 3 bases, with 5 bases between. Germline V gene lookup returns CDR1 MNHNS and CDR2 SASEGT. The CDR3 consists of 12 residues. CDR3 sequence reads: CASSDGYYGYTF. DNA for the CDR3: TGTGCCAGCAGTGACGGTTACTATGGCTACACCTTC.

The CDR3 loop reads CASSRGGVADTQYF. DNA of the CDR3: TGTGCCAGCAGCCGCGGGGGGGTAGCAGATACGCAGTATTTT. This chain uses TRBV11-2 with TRBJ2-3; TRBD2 aligns across 9 bases. Unmatched junction bases numbered 4, after V lost 5 bases and J lost 4 bases. The CDR3 contains 14 residues. Looked up from germline, CDR1 is SGHAT and CDR2 is FQNNGV.

This chain links TRBV18 with TRBJ2-5; no firm D call. V was shortened by 0 bases and J by 4 bases, with 9 bases between the two germline ends. In germline, CDR1 is KGHSH, CDR2 LQKENI. The CDR3 loop spans 14 amino acids. This CDR3 reads CASSPPSPTETQYF. The CDR3 DNA follows: TGTGCCAGCTCACCACCTTCGCCTACAGAGACCCAGTACTTC.

V is TRBV5-5 and J is TRBJ1-1; D might be TRBD1 (6 bases). CDR1 and CDR2 (germline): SGHKS, YYEKEE (reference sequence). V shed 2 bases and J shed 11 bases, with 16 bases lying between them. This CDR3 has 13 residues. The DNA for the CDR3 is TGTGCCAGCAGCTTTGACCCAACAGGGACGGCTTTCTTT. Residues: CASSFDPTGTAFF.

The chain is built from TRBV5-1 and TRBJ1-5, with a weak D call TRBD1 (6 bases). Germline CDR1 reads SGHRS; CDR2 reads YFSETQ. This CDR3 region has 13 residues. Deletions cut 5 bases from V and 11 bases from J, with 17 bases between. The CDR3 coding sequence is TGCGCCAGCAGTGCTACAGGGAACTCGGCCCAGCATTTT. Translating gives CASSATGNSAQHF.

Worth noting for this clone: The sample holds other DNA sequences that translate to the same CDR3. The gene calls are TRBV11-2 and TRBJ1-1; the D is unclear. There are 13 residues in the CDR3. V was pared by 5 bases and J by 1 base, with 8 bases between. CDR1 is SGHAT and CDR2 is FQNNGV in the germline V gene. The CDR3 DNA reads TGTGCCAGCAGCCTATTGGGGAACACTGAAGCTTTCTTT. Protein: CASSLLGNTEAFF.